This is a list of T cell receptor beta chains from one sample in a study of blood T cell repertoires in COVID-19. Measured with immunoSEQ multiplex PCR; TCRdb has only the in-frame clones, and not every one. The sample carries just over 150,000 clones, approximately 91% recorded once. The sequenced sample consisted of peripheral blood. Receptors were obtained from a woman between 70 and 85 years old with acute or convalescent COVID-19. The CDR3 runs from the conserved cysteine through the conserved F or W.

J,length,V,CDR3
TRBJ2-1,14,TRBV27,CASRLGLAYNEQFF
TRBJ1-1,15,TRBV6-5,CASSTGAQGNTEAFF
TRBJ2-6,14,TRBV20-1,CSASQGAGANVLTF
TRBJ1-3,14,TRBV28,CASSLGGSGNTIYF
TRBJ1-6,16,TRBV2,CASSVTGGAYNSPLHF
TRBJ2-4,16,TRBV7-9,CASSLARDRGSNIQYF
TRBJ1-1,11,TRBV2,CASRSGTEAFF
TRBJ2-4,13,TRBV6-1,CASSETGKNIQYF
TRBJ1-2,15,TRBV30,CAWSVDPGGNYGYTF
TRBJ1-2,13,TRBV30,CAWDGGANYGYTF
TRBJ2-2,13,TRBV6-6,CASSPTDTGELFF
TRBJ2-5,12,TRBV2,CASDRGQETQYF
TRBJ2-3,14,TRBV5-1,CASSFAGGTDTQYF